These 29 T cell receptor beta chains were sequenced from one sample in a study of T cell responses to AZD1222 COVID-19 vaccine (dated by TCRdb to the early 2020s). Read against the paper, the sample's time point label means: baseline before first vaccination. Library construction relied on the immunoSEQ multiplex PCR assay. In TCRdb, the immuneACCESS table is reduced to in-frame sequences with V and J assigned. These tables do not hold every clone; where another copy was compared, an unresolved V gene accounts for under half, and the others remain unexplained. Within this sample are 120,000 to 150,000 clones, with around 89% of them counted one time only. Of the sample, 4.7% falls within the top ten clones. Sequencing used peripheral blood, obtained on day 0 of AZD1222 vaccination. These receptors originate from an adult in good health.

The table lists this clone with a count of one. V gene TRBV19 combines with J gene TRBJ2-7; weak D call: TRBD1 (6 bases). This CDR3 spans 15 amino acids. Germline values: CDR1 LNHDA, CDR2 SQIVND (reference sequence). The germline V and J ends were trimmed by 5 bases and 0 bases, with 14 bases remaining between them. CDR3 DNA sequence: TGTGCCAGTAGTCCGTACAGGGCTTCCTCCTACGAGCAGTACTTC. Translated: CASSPYRASSYEQYF.

This rearrangement joins TRBV5-6 to TRBJ2-7; a weak D match, TRBD2 (6 bases). This CDR3 is 14 amino acids long. V gave up 2 bases and J gave up 3 bases, with 12 bases separating them. Germline CDR1 reads SGHDT; CDR2 reads YYEEEE. The CDR3 DNA reads TGTGCCAGCAGCTTCGGGCAGGGAGGCTACGAGCAGTACTTC. Protein sequence: CASSFGQGGYEQYF.

V usage is TRBV4-1 and J usage is TRBJ1-2; D is uncertain. The CDR3 length is 13 residues. Trimming cost V 3 bases and J 10 bases, with 15 bases left between them. Per germline, CDR1 MGHRA and CDR2 YSYEKL. CDR3 in amino acids: CASSHRTYRDYTF. The CDR3 DNA is TGCGCCAGCAGCCATCGGACGTACAGAGACTACACCTTC.

V gene TRBV28 combines with J gene TRBJ1-1, with unresolved D. V gave up 3 bases and J gave up 1 base, with 12 bases separating them. Per the germline V gene, CDR1 is MDHEN and CDR2 is SYDVKM. The CDR3 is 15 amino acids. CDR3 in DNA: TGTGCCAGCAGTTTGAGGAGAGACTGGAACACTGAAGCTTTCTTT. This codes for CASSLRRDWNTEAFF.

The CDR3 loop reads CASSEGTGRGGYTF. DNA for the CDR3: TGTGCCAGCAGTGAAGGGACAGGGAGGGGTGGCTACACCTTC. The chain joins TRBV6-1 to TRBJ1-2; 8 nucleotides align to TRBD1. Germline-derived CDR1 and CDR2 are MNHNS and SASEGT. This CDR3 is built from 14 residues. V lost 1 base and J lost 7; bases outside the gene matches: 5.

The chain combines TRBV5-1 with TRBJ1-1; D possibly corresponds to TRBD1 (6 bases). Germline assignment: CDR1 SGHRS and CDR2 YFSETQ. Trimming removed 3 bases at V and 1 base at J, with 13 bases between. The CDR3 runs to 15 residues. CDR3 in DNA: TGCGCCAGCAGCTCCATGACAGGAGCGAACACTGAAGCTTTCTTT. Its protein is CASSSMTGANTEAFF.

The V and J genes are TRBV5-1 and TRBJ1-2; the D gene is possibly TRBD1 (5 bases). Germline V CDR1 and CDR2: SGHRS, YFSETQ. The V gene lost 3 bases and the J gene lost 8 bases, with 23 bases spanning the gap. The CDR3 runs to 16 residues. The CDR3 bases are TGCGCCAGCAGCTCACCAGGGTCGTTGGCCACTAAGGGCTACACCTTC. This translates into CASSSPGSLATKGYTF.

The chain combines TRBV30 with TRBJ2-1; maybe TRBD2 (5 bases). The CDR3 is 14 amino acids. Germline V gene data show CDR1 as GTSNPN and CDR2 as SVGIG (reference sequence). V lost 4 bases and J 4 bases, leaving 14 bases between the germline ends. DNA of the CDR3: TGTGCCTGGAACCCTAGCTCACCATACAATGAGCAGTTCTTC. Its translation: CAWNPSSPYNEQFF.

This sequence joins TRBV7-8 and TRBJ2-7; a possible D gene is TRBD1 (6 bases). Germline loops: CDR1 SGHVS, CDR2 FQNEAQ. Trimming took 10 bases from V and 3 from J, leaving 19 bases between them. The CDR3 consists of 14 residues. This CDR3 is CATSDGQLHYEQYF. CDR3 coding DNA: TGTGCCACCTCTGACGGACAGCTCCACTACGAGCAGTACTTC.

The V gene is TRBV27, the J gene TRBJ1-5; 9 positions agree with TRBD1. Germline CDR1 is MNHEY and CDR2 is SMNVEV (reference sequence). The CDR3 loop spans 15 amino acids. Unmatched junction bases numbered 9, after V lost 6 bases and J lost 6 bases. CDR3 DNA: TGTGCCAGCAGGCCTGCATACAGGGGGCGTCAGCCCCAGCATTTT. Translating gives CASRPAYRGRQPQHF.

The chain recombines TRBV7-2 with TRBJ2-2; unclear D gene. The germline gives CDR1 SGHTA, CDR2 FQGNSA. V shed 1 base and J shed 5 bases, with 8 bases lying between them. This CDR3 contains 14 residues. CDR3 coding DNA: TGTGCCAGCAGCTTAGAGACAACGACCGGGGAGCTGTTTTTT. Translation: CASSLETTTGELFF. The full variable domain, in which reference TRBV7-2 and TRBJ2-2 provide the parts outside the CDR3, is GAGVSQSPSNKVTEKGKDVELRCDPISGHTALYWYRQSLGQGLEFLIYFQGNSAPDKSGLPSDRFSAERTGGSVSTLTIQRTQQEDSAVYLCASSLETTTGELFFGEGSRLTVL.

The genes are TRBV28 and TRBJ2-7; 13 bases align to TRBD2. The CDR3 consists of 12 residues. V shed 6 bases and J 12 bases; nucleotides not matched to a gene: 5. Per the germline V gene, CDR1 is MDHEN and CDR2 is SYDVKM. CDR3 in DNA: TGTGCCAGCAGCGGACTAGCGGGAGAAAGGTACTTC. Protein product: CASSGLAGERYF.

The chain uses TRBV11-2 and TRBJ2-1; 7 nucleotides align to TRBD1. CDR1 and CDR2 from the germline V gene are SGHAT and FQNNGV. This CDR3 is built from 16 residues. After removal of 5 bases from V and 7 bases from J, the junction contained 14 bases not matched to a gene. The chain's CDR3 is CASSPQGVLKGNEQFF. CDR3 sequence (DNA): TGTGCCAGCAGCCCCCAGGGGGTCCTTAAGGGGAATGAGCAGTTCTTC.

The gene calls are TRBV10-2 and TRBJ1-3; 7 nucleotides agree with TRBD1. This CDR3 spans 15 amino acids. Looked up from germline, CDR1 is WSHSY and CDR2 is SAAADI. V trimming: 7 bases; J trimming: 0 bases; junction bases outside the gene matches: 6. The DNA for the CDR3 is TGCGCCAGCAAACAGGGGATTAGCTCTGGAAACACCATATATTTT. Amino acid sequence: CASKQGISSGNTIYF.

The chain links TRBV5-1 to TRBJ1-5; perhaps TRBD1 as D (5 bases). CDR1 and CDR2 from the germline V gene are SGHRS and YFSETQ. Between the trimmed V and J ends, which lost 4 bases and 2 bases, there was a span of 7 bases. The CDR3 contains 13 residues. CDR3 nucleotides: TGCGCCAGCAGCCAGACAGGCAATCAGCCCCAGCATTTT. Its protein product is CASSQTGNQPQHF.

The chain uses TRBV28 and TRBJ1-6; D is uncertain. The ends were cut back, 5 bases at V and 10 bases at J, with 18 bases in the middle. Germline CDR1 is MDHEN and CDR2 is SYDVKM. CDR3 length equals 15 residues. DNA of the CDR3: TGTGCCAGCAGTCCCCGGGAAACGGCGGGGTCACCCCTCCACTTT. This encodes CASSPRETAGSPLHF.

The V and J genes are TRBV27 and TRBJ1-2, with 7 bases that match TRBD1. V shed 4 bases and J 5 bases; nucleotides not matched to a gene: 13. Looked up from germline, CDR1 is MNHEY and CDR2 is SMNVEV (reference sequence). There are 16 residues in the CDR3. Here the CDR3 DNA reads TGTGCCAGCAGTTCCCGGACAACAGGGGTTAGTTATGGCTACACCTTC. It yields the protein CASSSRTTGVSYGYTF.

The V call is TRBV27, the J call TRBJ2-1, with D perhaps being TRBD1 or TRBD2 (7 bases each). This CDR3 has 20 residues. The germline V gene has CDR1 MNHEY and CDR2 SMNVEV (reference sequence). V shed 5 bases and J shed 3 bases, with 29 bases lying between them. The CDR3: CASSPLRDTGAGAIYNEQFF. The CDR3 coding sequence is TGTGCCAGCAGTCCGCTCCGGGACACAGGGGCGGGGGCTATCTACAATGAGCAGTTCTTC.

The rearrangement joins TRBV3-1 (or the pseudogene TRBV3-2) to TRBJ2-7, with no clear D. The CDR3 totals 15 residues. Trimming left V 3 bases short and J 6 bases short, with 18 bases between. CDR1 LGHDT and CDR2 YNNKEL come from the germline V gene (reference sequence). In nucleotides, the CDR3 is TGTGCCAGCAGCCATCCTAGGGCCGAGGCCCGCGAGCAGTACTTC. This codes for CASSHPRAEAREQYF.

This clone was observed a single time. This rearrangement joins TRBV6-4 to TRBJ2-3; D may match TRBD1 or TRBD2 (5 bases each). Germline V CDR1 and CDR2: MRHNA, SNTAGT. The CDR3 length is 15 residues. Trimming took off 5 bases at V and 0 bases at J, with 12 bases between the two ends. The CDR3 loop is CASSPGAGSTDTQYF. DNA of the CDR3: TGTGCCAGCAGTCCCGGGGCGGGTAGCACAGATACGCAGTATTTT.

The V gene is TRBV6-1, the J gene TRBJ2-7; possible D gene TRBD2, 6 bases. CDR3 length: 13 amino acids. CDR1 and CDR2 (germline): MNHNS, SASEGT. The V gene lost 3 bases and the J gene lost 7 bases, with 13 bases spanning the gap. The CDR3 sequence: CASSEKGLGEQYF. The CDR3 nucleotides read TGTGCCAGCAGTGAGAAGGGACTGGGGGAGCAGTACTTC.

The chain joins TRBV5-5 to TRBJ1-1; TRBD1 agrees at 8 bases. CDR1 is SGHKS and CDR2 is YYEKEE in the germline V gene (reference sequence). After removal of 0 bases from V and 4 bases from J, the junction contained 11 bases not matched to a gene. The CDR3 contains 17 residues. CDR3 protein: CASSLGGQVISGTEAFF. CDR3 DNA sequence: TGTGCCAGCAGCTTGGGGGGACAGGTCATTTCTGGCACTGAAGCTTTCTTT.

This clone has a single count. The genes are TRBV27 and TRBJ2-7; 9 bases map to TRBD1. The CDR3 extends over 15 amino acids. Germline loops: CDR1 MNHEY, CDR2 SMNVEV (reference sequence). The J segment lost 2 bases and the V segment lost 4 bases, leaving 6 bases of the junction unmatched. In nucleotides, the CDR3 is TGTGCCAGCAGTTACCGGGACAGGGCTCCCTACGAGCAGTACTTC. It encodes CASSYRDRAPYEQYF.

V usage is TRBV7-8 and J usage is TRBJ2-7, with a tentative D call TRBD1 (6 bases). The CDR3 has 14 amino acids. Trimming left V 5 bases short and J 6 bases short, with 17 bases between. The germline gives CDR1 SGHVS, CDR2 FQNEAQ. CDR3 in amino acids: CASSRIQQGAEQYF. The CDR3 DNA reads TGTGCCAGCAGCCGAATACAACAGGGAGCCGAGCAGTACTTC.

The chain uses TRBV5-5 and TRBJ2-2; no reliable D call. The V and J ends lost 2 bases and 6 bases respectively, with 11 bases between them. Germline V gene lookup returns CDR1 SGHKS and CDR2 YYEKEE (reference sequence). This CDR3 is built from 14 residues. CDR3 region: CASSLMGFAGELFF. The CDR3 nucleotides are TGTGCCAGCAGCTTAATGGGGTTCGCCGGGGAGCTGTTTTTT.

This chain uses TRBV19 with TRBJ1-4, with D possibly TRBD1 on 6 matching bases. The CDR3 has 14 residues. Trimming took off 10 bases at V and 0 bases at J, with 12 bases between the two ends. Looked up from germline, CDR1 is LNHDA and CDR2 is SQIVND (reference sequence). This chain's CDR3 is CATQGFSTNEKLFF. CDR3 sequence (DNA): TGTGCCACCCAGGGGTTTTCAACTAATGAAAAACTGTTTTTT.

The chain combines TRBV11-2 with TRBJ1-2; 9 nucleotides agree with TRBD1. CDR3 size: 16 residues. CDR1 and CDR2 (germline): SGHAT, FQNNGV. The V segment lost 5 bases and the J segment 8 bases; nucleotides outside the gene matches: 15. The CDR3 DNA reads as TGTGCCAGCAGCCCCGATAAACAGGGGGCGAAGTGGGGCTACACCTTC. Translating gives CASSPDKQGAKWGYTF.

The chain has TRBV12-3 or TRBV12-4 and TRBJ1-3; tentatively, D is TRBD1 (5 bases). V gave up 8 bases and J gave up 6 bases, with 14 bases separating them. The CDR3 contains 13 residues. The CDR3 loop is CASRGREENTIYF. CDR3 coding DNA: TGTGCCAGCCGGGGCAGGGAAGAAAACACCATATATTTT.

V is TRBV5-1 and J is TRBJ1-1, with D maybe TRBD1 (6 bases). This CDR3 comprises 14 residues. Germline V gene lookup returns CDR1 SGHRS and CDR2 YFSETQ. Trimming cost V 1 base and J 2 bases, with 9 bases left between them. Here the CDR3 reads CASSLLQGNTEAFF. For the CDR3, the DNA is TGCGCCAGCAGCTTGTTACAGGGTAACACTGAAGCTTTCTTT.